The 10 T cell receptor beta chains in this list originate from one sample, sequenced in a study of blood T cell repertoires in COVID-19. The method was immunoSEQ multiplex PCR; TCRdb's version includes in-frame clones alone and lacks a portion of them. The sample records approximately 68,000 clones, approximately 86% being singletons. The sequencing sample was made of peripheral blood. Receptor source: a woman aged 55-70 years with acute or convalescent COVID-19.

The chain carries TRBV7-9 and TRBJ1-1; unclear D gene. This CDR3 spans 12 amino acids. Trimming took 6 bases from V and 8 from J, leaving 13 bases between them. Germline CDR1 is SEHNR and CDR2 is FQNEAQ (reference sequence). Written as DNA, the CDR3 is TGTGCCAGCAGTCCGGGTGTCGAGGAAGCTTTCTTT. It encodes CASSPGVEEAFF. Filled out from reference TRBV7-9 and TRBJ1-1, the complete variable domain reads DTGVSQNPRHKITKRGQNVTFRCDPISEHNRLYWYRQTLGQGPEFLTYFQNEAQLEKSRLLSDRFSAERPKGSFSTLEIQRTEQGDSAMYLCASSPGVEEAFFGQGTRLTVV.

V gene TRBV6-5 combines with J gene TRBJ1-4; no clear D. The ends were cut back, 0 bases at V and 6 bases at J, with 8 bases in the middle. The germline V gene encodes CDR1 MNHEY and CDR2 SVGAGI. There are 14 residues in the CDR3. CDR3 in amino acids: CASSYSTYDEKLFF. As DNA, the CDR3 is TGTGCCAGCAGTTACTCGACATATGATGAAAAACTGTTTTTT.

The chain couples TRBV11-3 to TRBJ2-3, with 7 bases matching TRBD2. The CDR3 has 16 amino acids. V dropped 5 bases and J dropped 6; count of bases not matched to a gene: 14. Germline values: CDR1 SGHNT, CDR2 YENEEA. The chain's CDR3 is CASSAEGRVGDDTQYF. The CDR3 DNA reads as TGTGCCAGCAGCGCCGAGGGGAGGGTAGGGGACGATACGCAGTATTTT.

CDR3 region: CASSLDREKTQYF. The CDR3 DNA is TGTGCCAGCTCACTAGACAGGGAGAAGACCCAGTACTTC. The rearrangement uses TRBV18 and TRBJ2-5; 7 positions agree with TRBD1. The CDR3 extends over 13 amino acids. Trimming cost V 4 bases and J 6 bases; bases outside gene matches: 5. Per germline, CDR1 KGHSH and CDR2 LQKENI.

This chain uses TRBV5-1 with TRBJ1-3, with D tentatively TRBD1 (5 bases). This CDR3 has 17 amino acids. CDR1 and CDR2 (germline): SGHRS, YFSETQ. Deletions cut 0 bases from V and 3 bases from J, with 16 bases between. The CDR3 spells CASSLAPGSSFGNTIYF. CDR3 sequence (DNA): TGCGCCAGCAGCTTGGCACCAGGGTCTTCCTTTGGAAACACCATATATTTT.

J is TRBJ2-7 and V is TRBV27; 10 bases agree with TRBD1. J lost 5 bases, V lost 5 bases, and 6 bases had no gene match. Germline V gene data show CDR1 as MNHEY and CDR2 as SMNVEV (reference sequence). CDR3 size: 14 residues. DNA of the CDR3: TGTGCCAGCAGTCCCTGGGACAGGGGCCACGAGCAGTACTTC. Its protein is CASSPWDRGHEQYF.

Of note for this clone: A junction boundary mismatches the germline segment, possibly from a read error. This chain uses TRBV7-6 with TRBJ2-7, with 8 bases identical to TRBD1. Germline values: CDR1 SGHVS, CDR2 FNYEAQ. The CDR3 extends over 15 amino acids. CDR3 nucleotides: TGTGCCAGCAGCTCCGGACAGGGCGTCTCCCACGAGCAGTACTTC. Amino acids: CASSSGQGVSHEQYF.

In its sample, this clone was seen once. The chain carries TRBV5-1 and TRBJ1-1, with D possibly being TRBD1 (6 bases). V lost 3 bases, J lost 4 bases, and 13 bases lay in between. The CDR3 totals 14 residues. CDR1 is SGHRS, CDR2 YFSETQ, per germline. The CDR3 here is CASSSTAGVTEAFF. CDR3 nucleotides: TGCGCCAGCAGCTCCACCGCAGGGGTCACTGAAGCTTTCTTT.

The rearrangement uses TRBV6-5 and TRBJ2-7; D might be TRBD2 (5 bases). Germline V gives CDR1 MNHEY, CDR2 SVGAGI. Deletions cut 10 bases from V and 7 bases from J, with 23 bases between. This CDR3 has 14 residues. In nucleotides, the CDR3 is TGTGCCACAAGTGGCGGGCTCCTCACCGGGGAGCAGTACTTC. The encoded protein is CATSGGLLTGEQYF.

This chain uses TRBV5-8 with TRBJ1-2; D possibly corresponds to TRBD1 (6 bases). The CDR3 loop spans 11 amino acids. Trimming cost V 3 bases and J 12 bases, with 12 bases left between them. Looked up from germline, CDR1 is SGHTS and CDR2 is YDEGEE. The CDR3 reads CASSSGQPNTF. In nucleotides, the CDR3 is TGTGCCAGCAGCTCCGGACAGCCCAACACCTTC.